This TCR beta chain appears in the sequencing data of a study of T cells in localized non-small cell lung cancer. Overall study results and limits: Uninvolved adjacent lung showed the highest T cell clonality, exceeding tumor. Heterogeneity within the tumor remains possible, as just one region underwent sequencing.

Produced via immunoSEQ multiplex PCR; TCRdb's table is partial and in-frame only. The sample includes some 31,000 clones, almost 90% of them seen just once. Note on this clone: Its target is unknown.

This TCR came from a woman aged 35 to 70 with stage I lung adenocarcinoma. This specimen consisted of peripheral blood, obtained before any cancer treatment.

In DNA form, the CDR3 reads TGTGCCAGCAGATCCCAGGCCTCGCAGTACTTC. The encoded protein is CASRSQASQYF. This chain connects TRBV6-5 to TRBJ2-7; D unresolved. Germline CDR1 and CDR2: MNHEY and SVGAGI. V shed 6 bases and J shed 9 bases, with 12 bases lying between them. The CDR3 has 11 residues.